The TCR beta chain described here comes from a study of cytomegalovirus exposure and HLA in healthy donors. Turning to this clone: Its antigen is unidentified.

The CDR3 loop spans 13 amino acids. V lost 0 bases to trimming and J lost 7 bases, with 11 bases between them. The germline gives CDR1 SGHRS, CDR2 YFSETQ. With 60 Vbeta and 13 Jbeta primers, the PCR was carried out. Data came from immunoSEQ multiplex PCR; TCRdb stores just in-frame clones and leaves some out. The sample holds about 150,000 clones, roughly 73% seen once. Study-level points and caveats: Most of the CMV-associated TCR beta chains (in a later analysis) appeared to be HLA-restricted. Rare TCR sequences predominated, though certain public TCRs were found in many donors.

This TCR was sampled from a woman aged 18-30 years in good health and CMV-seronegative. The V gene is TRBV5-1, the J gene TRBJ2-7; a possible D gene is TRBD2 (6 bases). Sequencing was carried out using PBMCs. The CDR3 region is CASSLAGSAEQYF. The CDR3 DNA sequence: TGCGCCAGCAGCTTGGCCGGGAGCGCAGAGCAGTACTTC.